The 25 T cell receptor beta chains below all came from one sample that was sequenced in a study of blood T cell repertoires in COVID-19. Data came from immunoSEQ multiplex PCR; TCRdb stores just in-frame clones and leaves some out. Of roughly 180,000 clones in the sample, 88% were seen once. Sequenced: peripheral blood. The receptor set was obtained from a woman aged 25 to 39 with acute or convalescent COVID-19.

The rearrangement joins TRBV29-1 to TRBJ2-7; possible D gene TRBD2, 5 bases. The CDR3 extends over 11 amino acids. V dropped 6 bases and J dropped 9 bases, with 15 bases sitting between them. The germline V gene encodes CDR1 SQVTM and CDR2 ANQGSEA. The CDR3 region has the DNA TGCAGCGTGCACAGCGGAAAAGGGCAGTACTTC. This gives the protein CSVHSGKGQYF.

This sequence joins TRBV24-1 and TRBJ2-7; D may be TRBD2 (6 bases). The germline V gene has CDR1 KGHDR and CDR2 SFDVKD. The V end was cut by 4 bases, the J end by 6 bases, with 12 bases between. CDR3 size: 13 residues. CDR3 residues: CATSDGAGREQYF. In DNA, the CDR3 is TGTGCCACCAGTGACGGAGCGGGTCGCGAGCAGTACTTC.

The chain joins TRBV5-1 to TRBJ2-1; D gene uncertain. Trimming removed 0 bases at V and 6 bases at J, with 10 bases between. Germline V CDR1 and CDR2: SGHRS, YFSETQ. The CDR3 is made up of 14 amino acids. CDR3 bases: TGCGCCAGCAGCTTGGGTCCTCAGATCAATGAGCAGTTCTTC. Encoded protein: CASSLGPQINEQFF.

This clone showed up just a few times. The genes are TRBV18 and TRBJ2-1, with 9 bases lining up with TRBD2. From germline, CDR1 is KGHSH and CDR2 LQKENI. J gave up 5 bases and V 1 base, and 3 bases lay outside the gene matches. CDR3 size: 15 residues. CDR3 sequence: CASSPLAGDNNEQFF. In nucleotides, the CDR3 is TGTGCCAGCTCACCACTAGCGGGAGATAACAATGAGCAGTTCTTC.

The rearrangement joins TRBV10-3 to TRBJ1-1; unclear D gene. Germline CDR1 ENHRY, CDR2 SYGVKD. The CDR3 has 13 residues. The germline V and J ends were trimmed by 0 bases and 11 bases, with 13 bases remaining between them. DNA of the CDR3: TGTGCCATCAGTGAGTCGACTCGAGGGATGGCTTTCTTT. It specifies CAISESTRGMAFF.

This clone was counted once. The CDR3 spells CASSLVSSSDTQYF. The CDR3 nucleotides are TGTGCCAGCAGCTTAGTTTCGAGCTCAGATACGCAGTATTTT. The J gene is TRBJ2-3, the V gene TRBV7-2; D remains unclear. Trimming removed 1 base at V and 4 bases at J, with 9 bases between. The germline gives CDR1 SGHTA, CDR2 FQGNSA. This CDR3 comprises 14 residues.

V usage is TRBV9 and J usage is TRBJ2-7; perhaps TRBD2 as D (5 bases). Germline CDR1 is SGDLS and CDR2 is YYNGEE. Trimming left V 0 bases short and J 12 bases short, with 16 bases between. There are 13 residues in the CDR3. The CDR3 nucleotides read TGTGCCAGCAGCGTAGCTGACCTCGGACTTATGTACTTC. This translates into CASSVADLGLMYF.

The chain carries TRBV3-1 (or the pseudogene TRBV3-2) and TRBJ2-7; possible D gene TRBD2, 6 bases. CDR1 and CDR2 (germline): LGHDT, YNNKEL (reference sequence). Trimming stripped 9 bases from V and 0 bases from J, with 15 bases between. This CDR3 region has 14 residues. DNA for the CDR3: TGTGCCAGTTCTGGGACTGAAGTCTCCTACGAGCAGTACTTC. It encodes CASSGTEVSYEQYF.

V and J are TRBV6-5 and TRBJ2-3; D might be TRBD2 (5 bases). The CDR3 is 14 residues long. The V end was cut by 6 bases, the J end by 6 bases, with 16 bases between. Germline V lookup: CDR1 MNHEY, CDR2 SVGAGI. This CDR3 is CASSRLSDEDTQYF. CDR3 DNA: TGTGCCAGCAGCCGCCTTAGCGACGAGGATACGCAGTATTTT.

This CDR3 reads CASSYRVPGGQYF. The DNA of the CDR3 is TGTGCCAGCAGTTACAGGGTGCCCGGGGGGCAGTACTTC. The J gene is TRBJ2-7, the V gene TRBV6-5, with TRBD2 as a possible D gene (6 bases). The CDR3 has 13 amino acids. Germline V gene sequence: CDR1 MNHEY, CDR2 SVGAGI. V lost 2 bases to trimming and J lost 9 bases, with 14 bases between them.

This chain connects TRBV3-1 (or the pseudogene TRBV3-2) to TRBJ2-5; maybe TRBD2 (5 bases). CDR3 length equals 12 residues. Trimming took off 4 bases at V and 2 bases at J, with 5 bases between the two ends. Germline V CDR1 and CDR2: LGHDT, YNNKEL (reference sequence). The CDR3 nucleotides are TGTGCCAGCAGCCGGAGGCAAGAGACCCAGTACTTC. This sequence encodes CASSRRQETQYF.

This chain uses TRBV7-8 with TRBJ2-2; the match to TRBD2 covers 7 bases. Trimming cost V 5 bases and J 0 bases; bases outside gene matches: 6. The CDR3 has 16 amino acids. The germline V gene has CDR1 SGHVS and CDR2 FQNEAQ. As DNA, the CDR3 is TGTGCCAGCAGCGGCAAGGGAGGGGCGAACACCGGGGAGCTGTTTTTT. Protein: CASSGKGGANTGELFF.

The gene calls are TRBV7-9 and TRBJ2-2; possibly TRBD2 for D (5 bases). CDR1 is SEHNR, CDR2 FQNEAQ, per germline (reference sequence). Trimming shortened V by 7 bases and J by 4 bases, and 13 bases separated the two germline ends. The CDR3 extends over 14 amino acids. The DNA for the CDR3 is TGTGCCAGCATCGGGGTCTCCAGCACCGGGGAGCTGTTTTTT. This codes for CASIGVSSTGELFF.

The chain combines TRBV3-1 (or the pseudogene TRBV3-2) with TRBJ1-6; D possibly corresponds to TRBD1 (5 bases). The CDR3 covers 12 residues. Germline lookup yields CDR1 LGHDT and CDR2 YNNKEL (reference sequence). The germline V and J ends were trimmed by 8 bases and 4 bases, with 6 bases remaining between them. CDR3 sequence (DNA): TGTGCCAGCGGGACTTATAATTCACCCCTCCACTTT. It codes for CASGTYNSPLHF.

This clone appeared once. Here the CDR3 reads CASSPDRGLINQPQHF. DNA of the CDR3: TGTGCCAGCTCTCCCGACAGGGGGCTCATCAATCAGCCCCAGCATTTT. V is TRBV18 and J is TRBJ1-5; 10 nucleotides line up with TRBD1. CDR3 length: 16 amino acids. The J segment lost 3 bases and the V segment lost 6 bases, leaving 8 bases of the junction unmatched. In germline, CDR1 is KGHSH, CDR2 LQKENI.

This chain links TRBV28 with TRBJ1-1; tentative D call: TRBD1 (5 bases). The length of the CDR3 is 14 residues. The V and J ends lost 7 bases and 7 bases respectively, with 19 bases between them. In germline, CDR1 is MDHEN, CDR2 SYDVKM. The CDR3 loop reads CASTYLRTQFEAFF. Here the CDR3 DNA reads TGTGCCAGCACTTACCTTCGGACACAGTTTGAAGCTTTCTTT.

The chain joins TRBV5-4 to TRBJ2-5, with TRBD1 identical over 7 bases. In germline, CDR1 is SGHNT, CDR2 YYREEE (reference sequence). V trimming: 4 bases; J trimming: 2 bases; junction bases outside the gene matches: 8. CDR3 length equals 15 residues. The CDR3 is CASSRFSGQQETQYF. Written as DNA, the CDR3 is TGTGCCAGCAGCCGCTTTTCGGGACAGCAAGAGACCCAGTACTTC.

This rearrangement joins TRBV7-9 to TRBJ2-1, with 8 bases that match TRBD2. The V gene end was trimmed by 8 bases and the J gene end by 9 bases; junction bases not matched to a gene: 6. CDR3 size: 12 residues. CDR1 is SEHNR, CDR2 FQNEAQ, per germline (reference sequence). CDR3 loop: CASGTGGSEQFF. CDR3 coding DNA: TGTGCCAGCGGGACGGGGGGGAGTGAGCAGTTCTTC.

This sequence joins TRBV6-5 and TRBJ1-4, with D perhaps matching TRBD1 (5 bases). Looked up from germline, CDR1 is MNHEY and CDR2 is SVGAGI. This CDR3 spans 16 amino acids. Trimming pared 2 bases from V and 3 bases from J, leaving 13 bases between. CDR3 DNA: TGTGCCAGCAGTTACCCAGACAGTCGGGCTAATGAAAAACTGTTTTTT. This translates into CASSYPDSRANEKLFF.

The chain joins TRBV11-3 to TRBJ2-7; 11 nucleotides agree with TRBD2. The V and J ends lost 1 base and 4 bases, in that order; junction bases with no gene match: 6. CDR3 length: 16 amino acids. CDR1 is SGHNT, CDR2 YENEEA, per germline. CDR3 in amino acids: CASSLGAGLAGYEQYF. The CDR3 DNA reads as TGTGCCAGCAGCTTAGGTGCTGGACTAGCGGGTTACGAGCAGTACTTC. Full variable domain (remainder filled in from reference TRBV11-3 and TRBJ2-7): EAGVVQSPRYKIIEKKQPVAFWCNPISGHNTLYWYLQNLGQGPELLIRYENEEAVDDSQLPKDRFSAERLKGVDSTLKIQPAELGDSAVYLCASSLGAGLAGYEQYFGPGTRLTVT.

CDR3 region: CASSVAGDYYNEQFF. The CDR3, as DNA: TGTGCCAGCAGCGTAGCGGGAGACTACTACAATGAGCAGTTCTTC. The chain uses TRBV9 and TRBJ2-1, with D maybe TRBD2 (6 bases). CDR3 length: 15 amino acids. Between the trimmed V and J ends, which lost 0 bases and 3 bases, there was a span of 10 bases. Germline V gives CDR1 SGDLS, CDR2 YYNGEE.

The genes are TRBV28 and TRBJ2-3; 9 bases map to TRBD1. This CDR3 region has 14 residues. Trimming at V came to 5 bases and at J to 3 bases, leaving 3 bases not matched to a gene. The V gene's germline CDR1 is MDHEN and CDR2 SYDVKM. The CDR3 sequence is CASSRGTGTDTQYF. The DNA of the CDR3 is TGTGCCAGCAGTAGGGGGACAGGGACAGATACGCAGTATTTT.

The rearrangement joins TRBV2 to TRBJ1-4, with no clear D. Germline V lookup: CDR1 SNHLY, CDR2 FYNNEI. V was trimmed by 6 bases and J by 4 bases, leaving 6 bases between them. The CDR3 runs 12 residues. CDR3 residues: CASREINEKLFF. CDR3 nucleotides: TGTGCCAGCAGGGAGATTAATGAAAAACTGTTTTTT.

The V gene is TRBV2, the J gene TRBJ2-5; TRBD2 agrees at 8 bases. Germline V gene lookup returns CDR1 SNHLY and CDR2 FYNNEI. The CDR3 runs to 15 residues. Losses at the gene ends were 7 bases for V and 5 bases for J; bases not matched to a gene: 12. CDR3 protein: CASKSGLAGWETQYF. The CDR3 DNA follows: TGTGCCAGCAAGAGTGGGCTAGCGGGTTGGGAGACCCAGTACTTC. The full variable domain, rest sourced from reference TRBV2 and TRBJ2-5, is EPEVTQTPSHQVTQMGQEVILRCVPISNHLYFYWYRQILGQKVEFLVSFYNNEISEKSEIFDDQFSVERPDGSNFTLKIRSTKLEDSAMYFCASKSGLAGWETQYFGPGTRLLVL.

The chain is built from TRBV2 and TRBJ2-5; perhaps TRBD2 as D (6 bases). CDR3 length equals 12 residues. Trimming pared 4 bases from V and 5 bases from J, leaving 8 bases between. Germline CDR1 reads SNHLY; CDR2 reads FYNNEI. DNA of the CDR3: TGTGCCAGCAGTGTGGAGGGGGAGACCCAGTACTTC. Amino acids: CASSVEGETQYF.